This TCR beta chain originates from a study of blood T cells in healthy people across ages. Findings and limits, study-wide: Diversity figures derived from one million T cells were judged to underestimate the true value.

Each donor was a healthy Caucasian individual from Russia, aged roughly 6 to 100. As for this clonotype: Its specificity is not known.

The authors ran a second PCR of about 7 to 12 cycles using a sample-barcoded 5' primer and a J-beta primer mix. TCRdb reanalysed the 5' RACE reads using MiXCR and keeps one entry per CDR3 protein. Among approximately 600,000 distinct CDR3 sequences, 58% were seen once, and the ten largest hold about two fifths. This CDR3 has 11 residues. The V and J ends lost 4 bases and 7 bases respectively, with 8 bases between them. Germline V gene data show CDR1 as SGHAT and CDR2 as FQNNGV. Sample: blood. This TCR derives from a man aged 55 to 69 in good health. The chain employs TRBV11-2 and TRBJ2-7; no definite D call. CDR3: CASSSGLEQYF. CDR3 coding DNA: TGTGCCAGCAGCTCTGGGCTGGAGCAGTACTTC.